These 6 T cell receptor beta chains were all obtained from the same sample, sequenced in a study of shared clonotypes between healthy human individuals. The data were produced by immunoSEQ multiplex PCR, yet TCRdb's version contains in-frame clones alone and is incomplete. The sample lists about 2,500,000 clones; over 85% were seen once. The specimen was naive CD4+ T cells sorted from blood. Documented subset: CD45RA+ positively selected. These receptors were collected from a man aged 18 to 30 in good health.

With respect to this clone: Other DNA sequences from this sample encode an identical CDR3 as well. This chain links TRBV5-1 with TRBJ2-7, with 7 bases matching TRBD2. The V segment lost 2 bases and the J segment 0 bases; nucleotides outside the gene matches: 5. The CDR3 has 15 residues. Per the germline V gene, CDR1 is SGHRS and CDR2 is YFSETQ. The CDR3 region is CASSFDGGSSYEQYF. In DNA, the CDR3 is TGCGCCAGCAGCTTTGACGGGGGGAGCTCCTACGAGCAGTACTTC. The variable domain in full, with the rest retrieved from reference TRBV5-1 and TRBJ2-7, is KAGVTQTPRYLIKTRGQQVTLSCSPISGHRSVSWYQQTPGQGLQFLFEYFSETQRNKGNFPGRFSGRQFSNSRSEMNVSTLELGDSALYLCASSFDGGSSYEQYFGPGTRLTVT.

The chain is built from TRBV30 and TRBJ1-2; 7 bases line up with TRBD1. The CDR3 length is 14 residues. V shed 6 bases, J shed 4 bases, and the junction held 11 bases outside the gene matches. Germline assignment: CDR1 GTSNPN and CDR2 SVGIG (reference sequence). For the CDR3, the DNA is TGTGCCTGTCCTATCAGGGGGTTTTCCTATGGCTACACCTTC. This translates into CACPIRGFSYGYTF.

The chain couples TRBV9 to TRBJ1-2; 9 nucleotides line up with TRBD1. The trim removed 4 bases at V and 5 bases at J, leaving 18 bases unmatched. Germline values: CDR1 SGDLS, CDR2 YYNGEE. CDR3 length equals 18 residues. CDR3 sequence reads: CASSQQLGQGNKGYGYTF. CDR3 bases: TGTGCCAGCAGCCAACAACTAGGACAGGGGAATAAAGGGTATGGCTACACCTTC.

V is TRBV27 and J is TRBJ2-3; 9 positions match TRBD2. CDR3 length: 16 residues. Germline V gene sequence: CDR1 MNHEY, CDR2 SMNVEV (reference sequence). The J segment lost 2 bases and the V segment lost 3 bases, leaving 6 bases of the junction unmatched. The CDR3 DNA is TGTGCCAGCAGTTTCCCTAGCGGGACGTCCACAGATACGCAGTATTTT. Protein: CASSFPSGTSTDTQYF.

The chain joins TRBV11-2 to TRBJ2-5; possibly TRBD1 for D (6 bases). Germline lookup yields CDR1 SGHAT and CDR2 FQNNGV. The V end was cut by 5 bases, the J end by 11 bases, with 18 bases between. The CDR3 sequence is 13 residues long. CDR3 sequence (DNA): TGTGCCAGCAGCAACCAACGCAGGGGTTGGCAGTACTTC. This encodes CASSNQRRGWQYF.

The rearrangement joins TRBV19 to TRBJ1-5; D remains ambiguous. The CDR3 sequence is 16 residues long. The germline gives CDR1 LNHDA, CDR2 SQIVND (reference sequence). V lost 1 base and J 2 bases, leaving 12 bases between the germline ends. Here the CDR3 DNA reads TGTGCCAGTAGTATAGGTCGGAGGGCGGGCAATCAGCCCCAGCATTTT. It codes for CASSIGRRAGNQPQHF.